This passage covers 22 T cell receptor beta chains from one sample sequenced in a study of T cell repertoires in cytomegalovirus infection. These TCRs are of unknown antigen specificity. TCRdb processed the reads anew with MiXCR; each CDR3 protein has one entry. The table has roughly 730,000 distinct CDR3 sequences, roughly a third seen once. Sample: cultured PBMCs, taken from culture after CMV antigen stimulation. The receptors stem from a human donor in good health (CMV status not recorded). Some clones in this sample may be carry-over from other donors' samples.

This chain connects TRBV27 to TRBJ2-3; 7 bases map to TRBD2. The CDR3 is 15 residues long. The germline V gene has CDR1 MNHEY and CDR2 SMNVEV (reference sequence). The trim removed 2 bases at V and 1 base at J, leaving 3 bases unmatched. DNA for the CDR3: TGTGCCAGCAGTTTAGGCGGGAGCCGCACAGATACGCAGTATTTT. It translates to CASSLGGSRTDTQYF.

The chain employs TRBV6-9 and TRBJ1-6; 8 positions match TRBD1. Trimming took 6 bases from V and 1 from J; bases not matched to a gene: 17. Germline loops: CDR1 MNHGY, CDR2 SVAAGI. This CDR3 comprises 20 residues. DNA for the CDR3: TGTGCCAGCAGGGGAGAGCCGGGACAGGCTTTGGGTTCCTATAATTCACCCCTCCACTTT. Translated, it gives CASRGEPGQALGSYNSPLHF.

This clonotype was seen ten or more times. This rearrangement joins TRBV7-9 to TRBJ2-3, with 9 bases matching TRBD2. The CDR3 runs to 17 residues. V shed 5 bases, J shed 5 bases, and the junction held 14 bases outside the gene matches. Per germline, CDR1 SEHNR and CDR2 FQNEAQ (reference sequence). CDR3 residues: CASSTIQPGLAQDTQYF. CDR3 DNA: TGTGCCAGCAGCACAATACAGCCGGGACTAGCACAAGATACGCAGTATTTT.

This clonotype was seen many times. The gene calls are TRBV7-2 and TRBJ1-6; tentatively, D is TRBD1 (5 bases). The V end was cut by 5 bases, the J end by 9 bases, with 20 bases between. Germline V gives CDR1 SGHTA, CDR2 FQGNSA. CDR3 length: 16 amino acids. CDR3 amino acids: CASSAIGALMGSPLHF. CDR3 DNA sequence: TGTGCCAGCAGCGCCATTGGGGCCCTAATGGGTTCACCCCTCCACTTT.

A few counts support this clonotype. As DNA, the CDR3 is TGTGCCACCGACCCGGGTTTCGGAGGAAACATTCAGTACTTC. It is translated as CATDPGFGGNIQYF. This chain links TRBV6-2 or TRBV6-3 with TRBJ2-4; perhaps TRBD2 as D (5 bases). V was trimmed by 10 bases and J by 6 bases, leaving 19 bases between them. From germline, CDR1 is MNHEY and CDR2 SVGEGT. The CDR3 runs to 14 residues.

The genes are TRBV19 and TRBJ1-1; 9 nucleotides match TRBD1. The V segment lost 9 bases and the J segment 1 base; nucleotides outside the gene matches: 9. Germline V gives CDR1 LNHDA, CDR2 SQIVND (reference sequence). This CDR3 contains 15 residues. CDR3 nucleotide sequence: TGTGCCAGCCTTCCTCTGGACAGGGGGAACACTGAAGCTTTCTTT. Encoded protein: CASLPLDRGNTEAFF. Full variable domain (remainder filled in from reference TRBV19 and TRBJ1-1): DGGITQSPKYLFRKEGQNVTLSCEQNLNHDAMYWYRQDPGQGLRLIYYSQIVNDFQKGDIAEGYSVSREKKESFPLTVTSAQKNPTAFYLCASLPLDRGNTEAFFGQGTRLTVV.

This clonotype has just a few counts. The chain recombines TRBV7-2 with TRBJ2-7; D assignment may be TRBD1 or TRBD2 (5 bases each). The CDR3 has 17 residues. Germline V gene lookup returns CDR1 SGHTA and CDR2 FQGNSA. V lost 3 bases and J 1 base, leaving 19 bases between the germline ends. The CDR3 sequence: CASSFHSGPEGSYEQYF. The CDR3 DNA is TGTGCCAGCAGCTTTCACTCTGGCCCCGAGGGGTCCTACGAGCAGTACTTC.

The table lists this clonotype with a few counts. The V and J genes are TRBV24-1 and TRBJ2-1, with TRBD1 as a possible D gene (8 bases). CDR3 length equals 16 residues. V dropped 3 bases and J dropped 5 bases, with 16 bases sitting between them. The germline V gene encodes CDR1 KGHDR and CDR2 SFDVKD. The CDR3 region has the DNA TGTGCCACCAGTGATCCACAGGGGGAGGGGAACAATGAGCAGTTCTTC. This sequence encodes CATSDPQGEGNNEQFF.

This clonotype showed up just once. The rearrangement joins TRBV7-9 to TRBJ2-2, with TRBD2 matching over 9 bases. Trimming at V came to 2 bases and at J to 2 bases, leaving 9 bases not matched to a gene. CDR3 length: 18 amino acids. The germline CDR1 and CDR2 sequences are SEHNR and FQNEAQ (reference sequence). CDR3 protein: CASSLPPRLAGNTGELFF. The CDR3 DNA is TGTGCCAGCAGCTTACCCCCAAGGCTAGCGGGAAACACCGGGGAGCTGTTTTTT.

The chain is built from TRBV11-2 and TRBJ2-7; D remains unclear. V shed 5 bases and J shed 5 bases, with 16 bases lying between them. CDR3 length: 14 residues. Germline V gene data show CDR1 as SGHAT and CDR2 as FQNNGV. This CDR3 reads CASSPLADINEQYF. The CDR3 region has the DNA TGTGCCAGCAGCCCTCTCGCGGATATTAACGAGCAGTACTTC. Full variable domain (missing parts from reference TRBV11-2 and TRBJ2-7): EAGVAQSPRYKIIEKRQSVAFWCNPISGHATLYWYQQILGQGPKLLIQFQNNGVVDDSQLPKDRFSAERLKGVDSTLKIQPAKLEDSAVYLCASSPLADINEQYFGPGTRLTVT.

This clonotype appeared a few times. This chain joins TRBV19 and TRBJ2-5; 12 positions match TRBD2. Per germline, CDR1 LNHDA and CDR2 SQIVND (reference sequence). V dropped 10 bases and J dropped 2; count of bases not matched to a gene: 29. This CDR3 is built from 22 residues. The CDR3: CATAAGHQPGLAGFWYQETQYF. CDR3 nucleotide sequence: TGTGCCACAGCCGCCGGACATCAACCGGGACTAGCGGGTTTCTGGTATCAAGAGACCCAGTACTTC.

The chain has TRBV12-3 or TRBV12-4 and TRBJ1-3, with D unclear. Trimming shortened V by 6 bases and J by 4 bases, and 13 bases separated the two germline ends. The CDR3 length is 14 residues. CDR3 DNA sequence: TGTGCCAGCAGCCGATTCCGGCCCGGAAACACCATATATTTT. Its translation: CASSRFRPGNTIYF.

The gene calls are TRBV12-3 or TRBV12-4 and TRBJ2-7; 13 bases agree with TRBD2. This CDR3 comprises 16 residues. V lost 3 bases and J lost 2; bases outside the gene matches: 4. The CDR3 DNA reads as TGTGCCAGCAGTTTCCAACTAGCGGGAGGGCCCTACGAGCAGTACTTC. Translation gives CASSFQLAGGPYEQYF.

The chain employs TRBV12-3 or TRBV12-4 and TRBJ2-3; no definite D call. The CDR3 contains 14 residues. Trimming left V 6 bases short and J 6 bases short, with 16 bases between. CDR3 nucleotides: TGTGCCAGCAGCATGGCACTCCTTAAGGATACGCAGTATTTT. Protein sequence: CASSMALLKDTQYF.

This clonotype was seen more than once but under ten times. This chain links TRBV2 with TRBJ1-1; the D gene is possibly TRBD1 (6 bases). CDR1 is SNHLY and CDR2 is FYNNEI in the germline V gene. The CDR3 runs 12 residues. V was trimmed by 6 bases and J by 7 bases, leaving 12 bases between them. The CDR3 region is CASSPGAGEAFF. The CDR3 DNA follows: TGTGCCAGCAGCCCAGGGGCCGGTGAAGCTTTCTTT.

This clonotype was detected a few times. This chain joins TRBV10-3 and TRBJ2-1; no clear D. This CDR3 has 11 residues. Per the germline V gene, CDR1 is ENHRY and CDR2 is SYGVKD. V was cut by 6 bases and J by 5 bases, with 5 bases left in between. The CDR3, as DNA: TGTGCCATCAGATCAAACAATGAGCAGTTCTTC. It translates to CAIRSNNEQFF.

V and J are TRBV6-2 or TRBV6-3 and TRBJ2-1; TRBD2 matches 13 bases. The CDR3 sequence is 20 residues long. CDR1 is MNHEY and CDR2 is SVGEGT in the germline V gene. Trimming removed 0 bases from V and 0 bases from J; junction bases left unmatched: 8. Written as DNA, the CDR3 is TGTGCCAGCAGTTACTCAGGCGGGACTAGCGGGGCGAGCTCCTACAATGAGCAGTTCTTC. It specifies CASSYSGGTSGASSYNEQFF.

This clonotype has just a few counts. The chain links TRBV20-1 to TRBJ2-5; D remains unclear. The CDR3 consists of 11 residues. Looked up from germline, CDR1 is DFQATT and CDR2 is SNEGSKA (reference sequence). Trimming removed 7 bases from V and 0 bases from J, with 6 bases in between. The CDR3 region is CSGRDQETQYF. The CDR3 nucleotides read TGCAGTGGACGGGACCAAGAGACCCAGTACTTC.

Concerning this clonotype itself: Its ends do not fully match the called genes, so a read error is possible. This rearrangement joins TRBV6-2 or TRBV6-3 to TRBJ2-3, with TRBD1 matching over 9 bases. Germline V gene lookup returns CDR1 MNHEY and CDR2 SVGEGT. The length of the CDR3 is 16 residues. CDR3 sequence reads: CASSQLRDRDTGTQYF. CDR3 nucleotide sequence: TGTGCCAGCAGTCAGCTCCGGGACAGGGACACAGGTACGCAGTATTTT.

The chain links TRBV6-8 to TRBJ2-5; the match to TRBD1 covers 7 bases. Germline assignment: CDR1 MNHGY and CDR2 SAAAGT. The CDR3 spans 16 residues. The trim removed 4 bases at V and 4 bases at J, leaving 12 bases unmatched. The CDR3 nucleotides are TGTGCCAGCAGTTCAGGGACAGCCGGAGGTCGAGAGACCCAGTACTTC. It yields the protein CASSSGTAGGRETQYF.

Details on this clonotype: Sequence at one end of the junction differs from germline and may be a read error. The V gene is TRBV4-1, the J gene TRBJ2-1; the D gene could be TRBD1 or TRBD2 (5 bases each). The germline CDR1 and CDR2 sequences are MGHRA and YSYEKL. This CDR3 is built from 13 residues. The CDR3 region is CASSDTRGNEQFF. CDR3 in DNA: TGTGCCAGCAGCGACACTAGGGGCAATGAGCAGTTCTTC.

This clonotype was counted only a few times. This chain links TRBV9 with TRBJ2-3; the D is unclear. The V end lost 4 bases, the J end lost 1 base, and 10 bases lay between the germline ends. The CDR3 has 14 residues. Germline CDR1 SGDLS, CDR2 YYNGEE. As DNA, the CDR3 is TGTGCCAGCAGCCTAATTTCCCGCACAGATACGCAGTATTTT. This translates into CASSLISRTDTQYF.